Below are 23 T cell receptor beta chains sequenced from a single sample in a study of CD8 T cells in ankylosing spondylitis. General study points: Made up of under 10 highly homologous variants, a TCR beta motif appeared characteristic of ankylosing spondylitis blood.

For these TCRs, the target antigens are not known. MiXCR, applied by TCRdb to the 5' RACE reads, yields one record per CDR3 protein. The profile shows roughly 470,000 distinct CDR3 sequences, roughly 26% of them singletons. The sequencing sample was made of blood, either unsorted or a sorted T cell fraction (not recorded which). These receptors all stem from a male donor with ankylosing spondylitis.

This clonotype was counted at least ten times. The chain is built from TRBV4-2 and TRBJ2-1; 11 bases align to TRBD2. The ends lost 2 bases at V and 10 bases at J; junction bases unmatched: 4. Germline-derived CDR1 and CDR2 are LGHNA and YNFKEQ. The CDR3 loop spans 14 amino acids. The CDR3 spells CASSQLAGGGEQFF. The CDR3 region has the DNA TGTGCCAGCAGCCAATTAGCGGGAGGGGGAGAGCAGTTCTTC.

On this clonotype itself: It may be a read error: a sequence one base away is much more abundant. J is TRBJ1-5 and V is TRBV24-1; D may be TRBD1 (5 bases). The CDR3 is 16 amino acids. Per germline, CDR1 KGHDR and CDR2 SFDVKD. This CDR3 reads CATSEAGFNSNQPQRF. DNA of the CDR3: TGTGCCACCAGTGAGGCAGGGTTCAATAGCAATCAGCCCCAGCGTTTT.

The rearrangement links TRBV3-1 to TRBJ2-3; D is ambiguous. Germline CDR1 and CDR2: LGHDT and YNNKEL (reference sequence). V was trimmed by 0 bases and J by 5 bases, leaving 15 bases between them. The CDR3 sequence is 16 residues long. The CDR3 spells CASSQDAPVGEDTQYF. Here the CDR3 DNA reads TGTGCCAGCAGCCAAGATGCCCCGGTAGGAGAAGATACGCAGTATTTT.

This clonotype has at least ten counts. The chain carries TRBV12-3 or TRBV12-4 and TRBJ2-3; 7 nucleotides align to TRBD1. The CDR3 is 14 amino acids. Trimming cost V 4 bases and J 7 bases; bases outside gene matches: 8. The CDR3 sequence: CASSSLDRDYTQYF. Here the CDR3 DNA reads TGTGCCAGCAGTTCTCTCGACAGGGATTATACGCAGTATTTT.

J is TRBJ2-5 and V is TRBV7-2, with unresolved D. Germline CDR1 SGHTA, CDR2 FQGNSA. The germline V and J ends were trimmed by 1 base and 8 bases, with 17 bases remaining between them. This CDR3 region has 15 residues. The CDR3 loop is CASSLGTARSVTQYF. CDR3 bases: TGTGCCAGCAGCTTAGGTACAGCCCGCTCTGTTACCCAGTACTTC.

V gene TRBV7-9 combines with J gene TRBJ2-3, with 8 bases that match TRBD2. V shed 6 bases and J 5 bases; nucleotides not matched to a gene: 7. The CDR3 covers 14 residues. Germline lookup yields CDR1 SEHNR and CDR2 FQNEAQ (reference sequence). The CDR3 is CASRSGLAGDTQYF. The CDR3 coding sequence is TGTGCCAGCAGGAGTGGACTAGCTGGAGATACGCAGTATTTT. The whole variable domain, remainder taken from reference TRBV7-9 and TRBJ2-3, is DTGVSQNPRHKITKRGQNVTFRCDPISEHNRLYWYRQTLGQGPEFLTYFQNEAQLEKSRLLSDRFSAERPKGSFSTLEIQRTEQGDSAMYLCASRSGLAGDTQYFGPGTRLTVL.

The J gene is TRBJ2-5, the V gene TRBV3-1; D is unclear. CDR1 and CDR2 (germline): LGHDT, YNNKEL (reference sequence). CDR3 length equals 15 residues. Trimming stripped 4 bases from V and 2 bases from J, with 14 bases between. The CDR3 sequence: CASSPSPGFQETQYF. The CDR3 DNA follows: TGTGCCAGCAGCCCCTCCCCGGGTTTTCAAGAGACCCAGTACTTC.

The chain is built from TRBV5-1 and TRBJ2-5, with TRBD2 as a possible D gene (6 bases). The germline CDR1 and CDR2 sequences are SGHRS and YFSETQ. With 3 bases removed from V and 1 base from J, the gap between germline ends came to 13 bases. This CDR3 has 15 amino acids. CDR3 protein: CASSSVGGVQETQYF. CDR3 nucleotides: TGCGCCAGCAGCTCCGTGGGCGGGGTCCAAGAGACCCAGTACTTC.

The chain links TRBV3-1 to TRBJ1-2, with 7 bases that match TRBD1. The J segment lost 4 bases and the V segment lost 1 base, leaving 6 bases of the junction unmatched. Per the germline V gene, CDR1 is LGHDT and CDR2 is YNNKEL (reference sequence). The CDR3 covers 15 residues. The CDR3 sequence: CASSQGGQGGYGYTF. For the CDR3, the DNA is TGTGCCAGCAGCCAAGGAGGGCAGGGGGGCTATGGCTACACCTTC. Based on the CDR3 plus reference TRBV3-1 and TRBJ1-2, the full variable domain is DTAVSQTPKYLVTQMGNDKSIKCEQNLGHDTMYWYKQDSKKFLKIMFSYNNKELIINETVPNRFSPKSPDKAHLNLHINSLELGDSAVYFCASSQGGQGGYGYTFGSGTRLTVV.

This clonotype appeared many times. The chain carries TRBV29-1 and TRBJ2-7; no clear D gene. Germline CDR1 SQVTM, CDR2 ANQGSEA. V gave up 5 bases and J gave up 2 bases, with 16 bases separating them. This CDR3 has 14 amino acids. CDR3 nucleotides: TGCAGCGTTTCAGGCCCGGTCGGAACCTACGAGCAGTACTTC. Its protein product is CSVSGPVGTYEQYF.

V is TRBV2 and J is TRBJ2-4; the D gene is possibly TRBD2 (5 bases). V lost 3 bases and J lost 6, with 15 bases in between. The CDR3 spans 15 residues. CDR1 is SNHLY, CDR2 FYNNEI, per germline. CDR3 in amino acids: CASSERAGGRNIQYF. CDR3 bases: TGTGCCAGCAGTGAGAGGGCGGGTGGGAGAAACATTCAGTACTTC.

The chain joins TRBV7-2 to TRBJ1-4; no definite D call. Germline CDR1 and CDR2: SGHTA and FQGNSA. The V end lost 5 bases, the J end lost 7 bases, and 11 bases lay between the germline ends. The CDR3 is 13 residues long. The CDR3 sequence: CASSPAKGEKLFF. Written as DNA, the CDR3 is TGTGCCAGCAGCCCAGCCAAGGGTGAAAAACTGTTTTTT. Using reference TRBV7-2 and TRBJ1-4 for the parts outside the CDR3, the full variable domain is GAGVSQSPSNKVTEKGKDVELRCDPISGHTALYWYRQSLGQGLEFLIYFQGNSAPDKSGLPSDRFSAERTGGSVSTLTIQRTQQEDSAVYLCASSPAKGEKLFFGSGTQLSVL.

V and J are TRBV7-2 and TRBJ1-6; no reliable D call. V was clipped by 7 bases and J by 0 bases, with 4 bases between them. The length of the CDR3 is 13 residues. The V gene's germline CDR1 is SGHTA and CDR2 FQGNSA. CDR3 coding DNA: TGTGCCAGCAAAAACTCCTATAATTCACCCCTCCACTTT. Translated: CASKNSYNSPLHF.

The chain joins TRBV12-3 or TRBV12-4 to TRBJ2-2, with 10 bases matching TRBD1. V trimming: 7 bases; J trimming: 4 bases; junction bases outside the gene matches: 6. This CDR3 spans 15 amino acids. This CDR3 is CASTSTGGSTGELFF. The CDR3 nucleotides are TGTGCCAGCACTTCGACAGGGGGCAGCACCGGGGAGCTGTTTTTT.

The chain joins TRBV20-1 to TRBJ1-3; D call uncertain. The V gene's germline CDR1 is DFQATT and CDR2 SNEGSKA (reference sequence). V was clipped by 7 bases and J by 4 bases, with 14 bases between them. The CDR3 has 13 amino acids. The CDR3 region has the DNA TGCAGTGTCAGTAAGGGTGGAGGAAACACCATATATTTT. Amino acids: CSVSKGGGNTIYF.

This chain joins TRBV6-5 and TRBJ2-1, with D hard to call. The CDR3 is 17 residues long. CDR1 and CDR2 from the germline V gene are MNHEY and SVGAGI. The germline V and J ends were trimmed by 0 bases and 7 bases, with 19 bases remaining between them. CDR3 residues: CASSYSASPRLRNEQFF. CDR3 DNA sequence: TGTGCCAGCAGTTACTCTGCTAGTCCCCGCTTGAGGAATGAGCAGTTCTTC.

This chain joins TRBV20-1 and TRBJ1-5, with a tentative D call TRBD1 (6 bases). This CDR3 is built from 16 residues. The germline gives CDR1 DFQATT, CDR2 SNEGSKA (reference sequence). The V end was cut by 6 bases, the J end by 5 bases, with 23 bases between. CDR3 bases: TGCAGTGCCGAAGAGAGAGGGGGGAAAGGGGATCAGCCCCAGCATTTT. Translation: CSAEERGGKGDQPQHF.

The chain combines TRBV6-1 with TRBJ1-5; no firm D call. The germline V gene has CDR1 MNHNS and CDR2 SASEGT. The CDR3 extends over 15 amino acids. Trimming removed 1 base from V and 0 bases from J, with 7 bases in between. CDR3 DNA sequence: TGTGCCAGCAGTGAAGGGGCAGTTAGCAATCAGCCCCAGCATTTT. As protein: CASSEGAVSNQPQHF.

The chain couples TRBV5-4 to TRBJ1-1, with TRBD1 as a possible D gene (5 bases). This CDR3 region has 15 residues. Germline V CDR1 and CDR2: SGHNT, YYREEE (reference sequence). Between the trimmed V and J ends, which lost 4 bases and 2 bases, there was a span of 15 bases. The CDR3 bases are TGTGCCAGCAGCCCGGGGCGGGAGCTAAACACTGAAGCTTTCTTT. Protein product: CASSPGRELNTEAFF.

The chain couples TRBV12-3 or TRBV12-4 to TRBJ2-2, with a weak D call TRBD1 (6 bases). The length of the CDR3 is 15 residues. V was cut by 7 bases and J by 7 bases, with 19 bases left in between. In nucleotides, the CDR3 is TGTGCCAGCACTTTGCAGGCAGGGGTGATCGGGGAGCTGTTTTTT. Translating gives CASTLQAGVIGELFF.

This clonotype came up a few times. The V gene is TRBV19, the J gene TRBJ1-5, with no clear D. The germline CDR1 and CDR2 sequences are LNHDA and SQIVND (reference sequence). CDR3 length: 13 residues. V was pared by 3 bases and J by 7 bases, with 10 bases between. In nucleotides, the CDR3 is TGTGCCAGTAGTATGTATCTGGGGCAGCCCCAGCATTTT. Amino acids: CASSMYLGQPQHF.

In this sample, this clonotype turned up a few times. The J gene is TRBJ1-5, the V gene TRBV6-1; 7 bases are a match to TRBD1. Germline assignment: CDR1 MNHNS and CDR2 SASEGT. The CDR3 has 16 amino acids. V trimming: 2 bases; J trimming: 5 bases; junction bases outside the gene matches: 9. For the CDR3, the DNA is TGTGCCAGCAGTGAATTACGGCAGGGGGATGATCAGCCCCAGCATTTT. As protein: CASSELRQGDDQPQHF.

This clonotype was picked up a small number of times. V gene TRBV20-1 combines with J gene TRBJ1-4; D is undetermined. V was shortened by 3 bases and J by 7 bases, with 12 bases between the two germline ends. The germline CDR1 and CDR2 sequences are DFQATT and SNEGSKA (reference sequence). This CDR3 region has 13 residues. This chain's CDR3 is CSASIGMSEKLFF. For the CDR3, the DNA is TGCAGTGCTAGTATCGGTATGAGTGAAAAACTGTTTTTT.